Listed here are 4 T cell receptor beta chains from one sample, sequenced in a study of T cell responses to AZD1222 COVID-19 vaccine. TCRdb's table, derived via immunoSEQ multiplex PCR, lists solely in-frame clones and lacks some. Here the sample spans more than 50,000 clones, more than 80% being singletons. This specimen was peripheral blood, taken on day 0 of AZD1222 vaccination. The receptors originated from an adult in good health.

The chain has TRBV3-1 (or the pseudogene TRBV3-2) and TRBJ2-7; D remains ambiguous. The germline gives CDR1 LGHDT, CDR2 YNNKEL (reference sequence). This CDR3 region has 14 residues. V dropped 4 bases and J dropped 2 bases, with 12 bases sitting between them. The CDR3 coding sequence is TGTGCCAGCAGCCCCGCGGTATTGACCTACGAGCAGTACTTC. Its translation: CASSPAVLTYEQYF.

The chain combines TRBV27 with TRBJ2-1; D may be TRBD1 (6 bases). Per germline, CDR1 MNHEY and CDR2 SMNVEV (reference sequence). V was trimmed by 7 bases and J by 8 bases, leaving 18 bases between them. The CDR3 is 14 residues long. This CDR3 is CASTPWGLGDEQFF. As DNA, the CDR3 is TGTGCCAGCACCCCGTGGGGGCTCGGCGATGAGCAGTTCTTC.

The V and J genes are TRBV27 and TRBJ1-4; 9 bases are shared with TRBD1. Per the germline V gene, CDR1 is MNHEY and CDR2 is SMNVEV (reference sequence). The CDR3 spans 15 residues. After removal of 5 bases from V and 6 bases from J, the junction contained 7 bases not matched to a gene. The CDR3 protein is CASSRYGTGHEKLFF. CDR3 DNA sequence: TGTGCCAGCAGTCGATACGGGACAGGGCATGAAAAACTGTTTTTT.

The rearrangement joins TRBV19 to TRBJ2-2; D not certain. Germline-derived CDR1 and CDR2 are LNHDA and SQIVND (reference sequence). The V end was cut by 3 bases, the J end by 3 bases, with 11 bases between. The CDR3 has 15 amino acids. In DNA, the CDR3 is TGTGCCAGTAGTATCTTGGGCACCTACACCGGGGAGCTGTTTTTT. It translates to CASSILGTYTGELFF.